Sequencing of this T cell receptor (beta chain) was carried out in a study of prognosis after radiotherapy for stage I lung cancer. For the study at large: The study enrolled over 10 men and 5 or 6 women as patients, aged roughly 50 to 84 with a median of around 74 years. About 7 patients had squamous cell carcinoma and roughly 11 had adenocarcinoma. Findings and caveats of the study: Shannon entropy after stereotactic body radiation therapy was lower in patients who developed distant metastases. Counted unique TCR clones declined after stereotactic body radiation therapy (median 10,088 versus 6,861).

Two-round multiplex PCR on genomic DNA was the method by which TCR beta CDR3 was amplified. TRBV and TRBJ genes each had their own specific primers in first-round PCR. A single record per CDR3 protein comes from TCRdb applying MiXCR to the multiplex PCR reads. The sample yields around 18,000 distinct CDR3 sequences, 29% seen once. In the case of this clonotype: Its specificity is not known. A read error likely explains this, since a far larger clone differs by one base.

Trimming removed 4 bases from V and 1 base from J, with 9 bases in between. This CDR3 contains 14 residues. The V gene's germline CDR1 is KGHDR and CDR2 SFDVKD. This TCR came from a donor at least 50 years old with non-small cell lung cancer. This rearrangement joins TRBV24-1 to TRBJ1-1; D gene uncertain. Sample: PBMCs, taken before or after stereotactic body radiation therapy (not recorded which). The CDR3 loop is CATSEGSRNTEAFF. CDR3 coding DNA: TGTGCCACCAGTGAGGGGTCGAGGAACACTGAAGCTTTCTTT.